This entry lists 5 T cell receptor beta chains sequenced from one sample in a study of OX40 agonist ivuxolimab in advanced cancers. Sequencing was performed with immunoSEQ multiplex PCR; in TCRdb, only in-frame clones are kept and a portion is missing. The sample lists about 67,000 clones, more than 75% occurring once. Source: CD4+ or CD8+ T cells sorted from blood, taken in a trial of the OX40 agonist ivuxolimab. The receptors were gathered from an adult with an advanced solid tumor such as melanoma, head and neck, liver or kidney cancer.

The J gene is TRBJ1-2, the V gene TRBV19, with a weak D call TRBD1 (5 bases). Trimming pared 9 bases from V and 6 bases from J, leaving 14 bases between. The CDR3 covers 12 residues. The germline V gene has CDR1 LNHDA and CDR2 SQIVND (reference sequence). In DNA, the CDR3 is TGTGCCAGGGGGACTCCGGGACATGGCTACACCTTC. It codes for CARGTPGHGYTF. Drawing the rest from reference TRBV19 and TRBJ1-2, the complete variable domain is DGGITQSPKYLFRKEGQNVTLSCEQNLNHDAMYWYRQDPGQGLRLIYYSQIVNDFQKGDIAEGYSVSREKKESFPLTVTSAQKNPTAFYLCARGTPGHGYTFGSGTRLTVV.

The chain employs TRBV10-2 and TRBJ2-1; a possible D gene is TRBD2 (6 bases). The CDR3 consists of 14 residues. The germline V gene encodes CDR1 WSHSY and CDR2 SAAADI. With 0 bases removed from V and 11 bases from J, the gap between germline ends came to 14 bases. The CDR3 reads CASSESKGRGKQFF. CDR3 sequence (DNA): TGCGCCAGCAGTGAGTCGAAGGGGCGGGGAAAGCAGTTCTTC.

J is TRBJ2-7 and V is TRBV9, with D possibly being TRBD2 (5 bases). This CDR3 comprises 14 residues. Germline V gene data show CDR1 as SGDLS and CDR2 as YYNGEE. Deletions cut 0 bases from V and 6 bases from J, with 13 bases between. The CDR3 DNA reads TGTGCCAGCAGCGTAGCCGGGGATGGGGTCGAGCAGTACTTC. As protein: CASSVAGDGVEQYF.

This chain connects TRBV2 to TRBJ2-7; 10 nucleotides line up with TRBD1. This CDR3 region has 14 residues. The germline V gene encodes CDR1 SNHLY and CDR2 FYNNEI. The junction had 6 bases not matched to a gene; V was cut back by 5 bases and J by 5 bases. The CDR3 nucleotides read TGTGCCAGCAGTTCCGGGACAGGGGCCCACGAGCAGTACTTC. It is translated as CASSSGTGAHEQYF.

The rearrangement joins TRBV7-6 to TRBJ2-7, with 7 bases matching TRBD1. The V gene's germline CDR1 is SGHVS and CDR2 FNYEAQ. V lost 5 bases and J lost 7; bases outside the gene matches: 11. CDR3 length: 14 residues. The CDR3, as DNA: TGTGCCAGCAGCCTTCGGACAGGACCTACTGAGCAGTACTTC. It specifies CASSLRTGPTEQYF.